This TCR beta chain was retrieved from a study of Ad26.COV2.S vaccination and SARS-CoV-2 variants. Overall study results and limits: Vaccine recipients and placebo recipients showed similar non-spike TCR breadth.

TCRdb keeps only in-frame clones here, not all; method: immunoSEQ multiplex PCR. The profile shows around 300,000 clones, about nine tenths of them singletons. In regard to this clone: Its antigen is still unknown.

The treatment: about 20 received Ad26.COV2.S at low or high dose, single or two shots; 5 received placebo; per-sample allocation not given. Samples were taken on day 63 after the first vaccine or placebo injection. The specimen comprised peripheral blood, sampled in a trial of Ad26.COV2.S vaccine versus placebo. The receptor was isolated from a person between 18 and 60 years old who received the Ad26.COV2.S COVID-19 vaccine or a placebo.

CDR3 DNA sequence: TGTGCCAGCAGCCCCGGCCGGGGGCCCAGCTCCTACGAGCAGTACTTC. This gives the protein CASSPGRGPSSYEQYF. V usage is TRBV5-4 and J usage is TRBJ2-7; D could derive from TRBD1 or TRBD2 (6 bases each). V was pared by 4 bases and J by 0 bases, with 17 bases between. This CDR3 contains 16 residues. Germline V gene lookup returns CDR1 SGHNT and CDR2 YYREEE (reference sequence).